What follows are 28 T cell receptor beta chains derived from one specimen sequenced in a study of cytomegalovirus exposure and HLA in healthy donors (dated by TCRdb to 2016 to 2017). Library prep was done by the immunoSEQ multiplex PCR assay. For the multiplex PCR, a mixture combining 60 forward primers for TCR Vbeta segments and 13 reverse primers for TCR Jbeta segments was used. TCRdb took this table from immuneACCESS and kept in-frame rearrangements with V and J called. Such tables lack part of the clones; where checked against another copy, unresolved V genes explain under half of the gap, and the rest is unexplained. This sample has 100,000 to 150,000 clones in its table, and 65% to 80% of those were observed once. The top ten hold approximately 1.6% of the sample. Material: PBMCs. The receptor source for this set is a woman under 30 in good health and CMV-seronegative.

The chain couples TRBV5-1 to TRBJ2-1; 16 bases are shared with TRBD2. Germline CDR1 SGHRS, CDR2 YFSETQ. V gave up 0 bases and J gave up 0 bases; unmatched junction bases: 3. The CDR3 runs to 19 residues. CDR3 sequence reads: CASSLEGLAGGVSYNEQFF. CDR3 DNA: TGCGCCAGCAGCTTGGAGGGACTAGCGGGAGGGGTCTCCTACAATGAGCAGTTCTTC.

The V and J genes are TRBV6-5 and TRBJ2-3, with a tentative D call TRBD1 (5 bases). The germline V gene encodes CDR1 MNHEY and CDR2 SVGAGI. Between the trimmed V and J ends, which lost 0 bases and 6 bases, there was a span of 7 bases. The CDR3 has 13 residues. The CDR3: CASSYSKGDTQYF. The DNA for the CDR3 is TGTGCCAGCAGTTACTCGAAGGGGGATACGCAGTATTTT.

The chain carries TRBV5-4 and TRBJ2-3, with 7 positions matching TRBD2. The germline gives CDR1 SGHNT, CDR2 YYREEE (reference sequence). This CDR3 comprises 16 residues. Unmatched junction bases numbered 4, after V lost 0 bases and J lost 0 bases. The CDR3 is CASSLGLAVSTDTQYF. In DNA form, the CDR3 reads TGTGCCAGCAGCTTGGGGCTAGCGGTTAGCACAGATACGCAGTATTTT.

The rearrangement uses TRBV7-7 and TRBJ1-2; 12 positions agree with TRBD1. V dropped 10 bases and J dropped 4; count of bases not matched to a gene: 22. Germline V CDR1 and CDR2: SSHAT, FNYEAQ (reference sequence). This CDR3 contains 19 residues. The CDR3 protein is CANPPINYGTGGASYGYTF. The CDR3 bases are TGTGCCAACCCCCCTATAAATTACGGGACAGGGGGCGCGAGCTATGGCTACACCTTC.

V is TRBV4-2 and J is TRBJ2-3; 8 bases line up with TRBD2. The CDR3 spans 18 residues. Per the germline V gene, CDR1 is LGHNA and CDR2 is YNFKEQ. V lost 0 bases, J lost 0 bases, and 8 bases stayed unmatched. CDR3 coding DNA: TGTGCCAGCAGCCAAGATCTCCGGCGGGGGGCTAGCACAGATACGCAGTATTTT. It yields the protein CASSQDLRRGASTDTQYF.

This clone was seen once. V usage is TRBV5-1 and J usage is TRBJ2-1; 9 positions match TRBD2. V shed 2 bases and J 4 bases; nucleotides not matched to a gene: 4. CDR1 and CDR2 (germline): SGHRS, YFSETQ. This CDR3 is 15 amino acids long. CDR3 nucleotide sequence: TGCGCCAGCAGCTTTAGCGGGAGAGCATACAATGAGCAGTTCTTC. It encodes CASSFSGRAYNEQFF.

This clone was recorded a few times. CDR3 protein: CASEGTSGRGRTDTQYF. As DNA, the CDR3 is TGTGCCTCGGAGGGGACTAGCGGGAGGGGAAGAACAGATACGCAGTATTTT. This chain links TRBV7-8 with TRBJ2-3; 16 bases map to TRBD2. The CDR3 is 17 residues long. CDR1 is SGHVS, CDR2 FQNEAQ, per germline. Unmatched junction bases numbered 11, after V lost 11 bases and J lost 3 bases.

V usage is TRBV2 and J usage is TRBJ2-1; perhaps TRBD2 as D (5 bases). The CDR3 extends over 13 amino acids. The germline CDR1 and CDR2 sequences are SNHLY and FYNNEI. With 7 bases removed from V and 4 bases from J, the gap between germline ends came to 11 bases. The CDR3 DNA is TGTGCCAGCAAGCCAGCGGTTTACAATGAGCAGTTCTTC. Residues: CASKPAVYNEQFF.

This clone was found a few times. This chain uses TRBV5-4 with TRBJ1-4; no clear D gene. V was cut by 0 bases and J by 4 bases, with 10 bases left in between. CDR1 is SGHNT and CDR2 is YYREEE in the germline V gene (reference sequence). The CDR3 has 15 amino acids. In DNA, the CDR3 is TGTGCCAGCAGCTTGGACGGACTTATTAATGAAAAACTGTTTTTT. It specifies CASSLDGLINEKLFF.

J is TRBJ1-2 and V is TRBV6-5; no clear D. Germline CDR1 and CDR2: MNHEY and SVGAGI. The CDR3 length is 13 residues. The germline V and J ends were trimmed by 5 bases and 8 bases, with 15 bases remaining between them. The CDR3, as DNA: TGTGCCAGCAGTACTCCCGAGAGTCTCGGCTACACCTTC. Encoded protein: CASSTPESLGYTF.

This clone came up a few times. The V call is TRBV30, the J call TRBJ2-5; D is uncertain. Trimming took off 0 bases at V and 5 bases at J, with 7 bases between the two ends. The CDR3 consists of 12 residues. Germline V gene lookup returns CDR1 GTSNPN and CDR2 SVGIG (reference sequence). The CDR3 DNA sequence: TGTGCCTGGAGTGTACAGACGGAGACCCAGTACTTC. It specifies CAWSVQTETQYF.

The table lists this clone with a few counts. Other DNA variants within this sample encode the same CDR3. The rearrangement links TRBV5-1 to TRBJ2-1; the match to TRBD1 covers 7 bases. V lost 0 bases and J lost 6; bases outside the gene matches: 0. The CDR3 has 13 amino acids. CDR1 is SGHRS and CDR2 is YFSETQ in the germline V gene. CDR3 coding DNA: TGCGCCAGCAGCTTGGGGACAGGCAATGAGCAGTTCTTC. Translated: CASSLGTGNEQFF.

The CDR3 DNA follows: TGTGCCAGCAAGGAGGGAATGGGAAACACCATATATTTT. The encoded protein is CASKEGMGNTIYF. The chain is built from TRBV6-6 and TRBJ1-3, with D unresolved. CDR1 is MNHNY, CDR2 SVGAGI, per germline (reference sequence). The CDR3 extends over 13 amino acids. With 7 bases removed from V and 4 bases from J, the gap between germline ends came to 11 bases.

The chain is built from TRBV30 and TRBJ2-2, with 13 bases lining up with TRBD2. V trimming: 0 bases; J trimming: 5 bases; junction bases outside the gene matches: 12. CDR3 length equals 19 residues. The germline gives CDR1 GTSNPN, CDR2 SVGIG (reference sequence). Here the CDR3 DNA reads TGTGCCTGGAGTGTTTATACGGGGACTAGCGGGGATCTGACCGGGGAGCTGTTTTTT. The encoded protein is CAWSVYTGTSGDLTGELFF. The variable domain in full, completed from reference TRBV30 and TRBJ2-2, reads SQTIHQWPATLVQPVGSPLSLECTVEGTSNPNLYWYRQAAGRGLQLLFYSVGIGQISSEVPQNLSASRPQDRQFILSSKKLLLSDSGFYLCAWSVYTGTSGDLTGELFFGEGSRLTVL.

The V and J genes are TRBV6-5 and TRBJ2-3; weak D call: TRBD2 (5 bases). CDR3 length equals 14 residues. In germline, CDR1 is MNHEY, CDR2 SVGAGI. The V gene lost 0 bases and the J gene lost 6 bases, with 10 bases spanning the gap. The CDR3 protein is CASSYSGITDTQYF. The CDR3 nucleotides read TGTGCCAGCAGTTACTCCGGGATCACGGATACGCAGTATTTT.

The rearrangement uses TRBV11-2 and TRBJ2-5; possibly TRBD2 for D (6 bases). CDR1 and CDR2 from the germline V gene are SGHAT and FQNNGV. The V end lost 2 bases, the J end lost 4 bases, and 8 bases lay between the germline ends. This CDR3 spans 13 amino acids. DNA for the CDR3: TGTGCCAGCAGCTTACCTAGCGCAGAGACCCAGTACTTC. Protein product: CASSLPSAETQYF.

In its sample, this clone was seen a few times. The chain joins TRBV29-1 to TRBJ1-1; TRBD1 matches at 7 bases. J gave up 7 bases and V 7 bases, and 12 bases lay outside the gene matches. This CDR3 contains 13 residues. The germline CDR1 and CDR2 sequences are SQVTM and ANQGSEA. The DNA for the CDR3 is TGCAGCGCACAGTCAGGACAGGTCCTTGAAGCTTTCTTT. Translation: CSAQSGQVLEAFF.

The chain is built from TRBV14 and TRBJ2-7; TRBD2 agrees at 9 bases. CDR3 size: 15 residues. The germline V gene encodes CDR1 SGHDN and CDR2 FVKESK. Germline trimming cut 2 bases from V and 6 bases from J; bases unmatched to any gene: 8. CDR3 protein: CASSQFSGSGSEQYF. The CDR3, as DNA: TGTGCCAGCAGCCAATTTAGCGGGAGTGGATCCGAGCAGTACTTC.

To note about this clone: One end of the junction does not line up with germline, which may come from a read error. The chain carries TRBV30 and TRBJ2-7, with TRBD1 as a possible D gene (5 bases). This CDR3 has 9 residues. From germline, CDR1 is GTSNPN and CDR2 SVGIG (reference sequence). CDR3 amino acids: CAWIQARCF. Here the CDR3 DNA reads TGTGCCTGGATACAGGCCAGGTGCTTC. Together with reference TRBV30 and TRBJ2-7, the CDR3 gives the full variable domain: SQTIHQWPATLVQPVGSPLSLECTVEGTSNPNLYWYRQAAGRGLQLLFYSVGIGQISSEVPQNLSASRPQDRQFILSSKKLLLSDSGFYLCAWIQARCFGPGTRLTVT.

This clone appeared a few times. V and J are TRBV10-3 and TRBJ1-2; D remains ambiguous. The CDR3 contains 13 residues. The V gene's germline CDR1 is ENHRY and CDR2 SYGVKD. V dropped 7 bases and J dropped 0 bases, with 9 bases sitting between them. CDR3 nucleotide sequence: TGTGCCATCAACACACCTTCTAACTATGGCTACACCTTC. Translating gives CAINTPSNYGYTF.

This chain connects TRBV28 to TRBJ2-3, with 7 nucleotides matching TRBD2. Germline V gene lookup returns CDR1 MDHEN and CDR2 SYDVKM. With 7 bases clipped from V and 5 bases from J, the junction kept 12 bases outside the gene matches. The CDR3 runs to 15 residues. As DNA, the CDR3 is TGTGCCAGCACTGTTTCCCGGGGAGGGGTAGATACGCAGTATTTT. It is translated as CASTVSRGGVDTQYF.

The chain is built from TRBV2 and TRBJ1-2; no reliable D call. The CDR3 is made up of 13 amino acids. Germline V gives CDR1 SNHLY, CDR2 FYNNEI. Trimming removed 1 base at V and 6 bases at J, with 9 bases between. The CDR3 sequence is CASSEGVRDGYTF. Here the CDR3 DNA reads TGTGCCAGCAGTGAAGGGGTGAGGGATGGCTACACCTTC.

Written as DNA, the CDR3 is TGCGCCAGCAGCTTGGGCGCCCAGACCCAGTACTTC. Translated: CASSLGAQTQYF. The chain employs TRBV5-1 and TRBJ2-5, with D unclear. Germline V lookup: CDR1 SGHRS, CDR2 YFSETQ. The germline V and J ends were trimmed by 0 bases and 6 bases, with 6 bases remaining between them. This CDR3 comprises 12 residues.

The rearrangement links TRBV6-5 to TRBJ2-7, with 7 bases matching TRBD2. V was clipped by 4 bases and J by 6 bases; unmatched bases: 6. The V gene's germline CDR1 is MNHEY and CDR2 SVGAGI. This CDR3 region has 13 residues. CDR3 in DNA: TGTGCCAGCAGTTTTTATTCGGGGGGCGAGCAGTACTTC. This translates into CASSFYSGGEQYF.

The rearrangement links TRBV27 to TRBJ2-5, with a weak D call TRBD2 (6 bases). V gave up 5 bases and J gave up 4 bases, with 11 bases separating them. The CDR3 covers 13 residues. The germline V gene has CDR1 MNHEY and CDR2 SMNVEV (reference sequence). CDR3 nucleotides: TGTGCCAGCAGTCCCTTGGGGGGAGAGACCCAGTACTTC. Translating it yields CASSPLGGETQYF.

This chain links TRBV30 with TRBJ2-1; D ambiguous. CDR3 length: 14 residues. CDR1 is GTSNPN and CDR2 is SVGIG in the germline V gene (reference sequence). V lost 5 bases, J lost 3 bases, and 14 bases lay in between. Here the CDR3 DNA reads TGTGCCTGGTCTACGGTAAGATACTACAATGAGCAGTTCTTC. Protein: CAWSTVRYYNEQFF.

This clone showed up just once. This chain links TRBV5-1 with TRBJ2-5; possible D gene TRBD2, 6 bases. Trimming stripped 2 bases from V and 2 bases from J, with 10 bases between. The CDR3 runs to 14 residues. Germline-derived CDR1 and CDR2 are SGHRS and YFSETQ. CDR3 sequence: CASSFGGVQETQYF. The CDR3 DNA sequence: TGCGCCAGCAGCTTCGGCGGGGTGCAAGAGACCCAGTACTTC. The full variable domain, with the rest looked up from reference TRBV5-1 and TRBJ2-5, is KAGVTQTPRYLIKTRGQQVTLSCSPISGHRSVSWYQQTPGQGLQFLFEYFSETQRNKGNFPGRFSGRQFSNSRSEMNVSTLELGDSALYLCASSFGGVQETQYFGPGTRLLVL.

This clone was seen only a few times. V usage is TRBV5-5 and J usage is TRBJ1-2; D unresolved. V lost 3 bases, J lost 8 bases, and 11 bases lay in between. The CDR3 contains 12 residues. CDR1 SGHKS and CDR2 YYEKEE come from the germline V gene (reference sequence). DNA for the CDR3: TGTGCCAGCAGCTACGGAGAAACCGGCTACACCTTC. Protein product: CASSYGETGYTF.